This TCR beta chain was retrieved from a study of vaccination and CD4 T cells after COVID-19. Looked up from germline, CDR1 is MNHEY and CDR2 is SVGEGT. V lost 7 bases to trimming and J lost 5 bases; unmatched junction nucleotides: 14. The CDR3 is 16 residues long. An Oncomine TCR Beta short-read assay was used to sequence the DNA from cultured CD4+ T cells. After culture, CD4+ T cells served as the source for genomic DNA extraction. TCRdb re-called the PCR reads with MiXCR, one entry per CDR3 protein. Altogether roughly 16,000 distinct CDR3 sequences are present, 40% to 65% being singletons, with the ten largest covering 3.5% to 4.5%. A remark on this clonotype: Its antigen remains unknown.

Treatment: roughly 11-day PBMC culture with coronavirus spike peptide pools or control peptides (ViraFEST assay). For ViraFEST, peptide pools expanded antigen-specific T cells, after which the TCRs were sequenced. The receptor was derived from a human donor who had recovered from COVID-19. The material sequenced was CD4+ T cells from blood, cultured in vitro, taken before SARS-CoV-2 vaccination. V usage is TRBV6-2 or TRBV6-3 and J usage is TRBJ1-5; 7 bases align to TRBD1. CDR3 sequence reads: CASTQGGQTLYQPQHF. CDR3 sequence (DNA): TGTGCCAGCACCCAAGGGGGACAGACTTTGTATCAGCCCCAGCATTTT.